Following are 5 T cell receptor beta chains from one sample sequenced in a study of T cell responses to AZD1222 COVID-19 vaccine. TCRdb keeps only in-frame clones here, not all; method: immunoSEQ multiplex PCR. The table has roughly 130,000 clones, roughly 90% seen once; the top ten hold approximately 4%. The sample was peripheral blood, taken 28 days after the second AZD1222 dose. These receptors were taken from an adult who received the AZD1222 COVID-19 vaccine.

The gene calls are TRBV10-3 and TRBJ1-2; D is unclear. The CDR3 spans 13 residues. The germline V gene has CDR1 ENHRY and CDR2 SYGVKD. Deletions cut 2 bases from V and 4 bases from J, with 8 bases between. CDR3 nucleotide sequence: TGTGCCATCAGTGAGGGGGTAGGCTATGGCTACACCTTC. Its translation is CAISEGVGYGYTF.

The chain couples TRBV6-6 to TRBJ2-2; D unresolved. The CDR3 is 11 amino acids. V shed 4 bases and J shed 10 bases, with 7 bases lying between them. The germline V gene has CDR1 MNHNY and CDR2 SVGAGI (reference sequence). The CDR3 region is CASSSDLELFF. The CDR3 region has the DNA TGTGCCAGCAGTTCAGACCTGGAGCTGTTTTTT.

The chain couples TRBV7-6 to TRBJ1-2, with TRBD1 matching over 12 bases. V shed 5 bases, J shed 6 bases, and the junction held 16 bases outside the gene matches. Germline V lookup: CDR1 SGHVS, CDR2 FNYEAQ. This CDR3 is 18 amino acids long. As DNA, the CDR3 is TGTGCCAGCAGCGCCCGGACGATGATGGGGACAGGGGGCGATGGCTACACCTTC. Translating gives CASSARTMMGTGGDGYTF.

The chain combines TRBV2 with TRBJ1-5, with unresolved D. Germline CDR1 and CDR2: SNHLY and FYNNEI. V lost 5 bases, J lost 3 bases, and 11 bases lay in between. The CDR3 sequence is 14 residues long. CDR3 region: CASSPSGPNQPQHF. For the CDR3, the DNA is TGTGCCAGCAGTCCAAGCGGTCCCAATCAGCCCCAGCATTTT.

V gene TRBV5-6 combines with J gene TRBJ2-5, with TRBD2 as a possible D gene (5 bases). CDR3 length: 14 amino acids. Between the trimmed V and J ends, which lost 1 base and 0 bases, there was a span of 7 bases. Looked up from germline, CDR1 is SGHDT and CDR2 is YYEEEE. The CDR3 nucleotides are TGTGCCAGCAGCTTGTGGGAGAACCAAGAGACCCAGTACTTC. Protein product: CASSLWENQETQYF.